What follows are 16 T cell receptor beta chains derived from one specimen sequenced in a study of vaccination effects on CD4 cells after COVID-19. Scientists isolated CD4+ T cells after an approximately 10-day culture period ended. These receptors' targets are unknown. Sequencing was performed with immunoSEQ multiplex PCR; in TCRdb, only in-frame clones are kept and a portion is missing. The sample has some 63,000 clones, approximately 78% seen once. The sequences come from CD4+ T cells from PBMCs cultured without peptide, collected before COVID-19 vaccination. Receptors originate from a human donor who had a prior SARS-CoV-2 infection.

The chain uses TRBV11-3 and TRBJ2-1; TRBD2 matches 10 bases. Germline V lookup: CDR1 SGHNT, CDR2 YENEEA. The V segment lost 5 bases and the J segment 6 bases; nucleotides outside the gene matches: 10. The length of the CDR3 is 16 residues. This chain's CDR3 is CASSHIAGGTLNEQFF. In nucleotides, the CDR3 is TGTGCCAGCAGCCATATAGCGGGAGGTACCCTCAATGAGCAGTTCTTC. Complete variable domain (other parts from reference TRBV11-3 and TRBJ2-1): EAGVVQSPRYKIIEKKQPVAFWCNPISGHNTLYWYLQNLGQGPELLIRYENEEAVDDSQLPKDRFSAERLKGVDSTLKIQPAELGDSAVYLCASSHIAGGTLNEQFFGPGTRLTVL.

CDR3 DNA sequence: TGTGCCTGGAACGGCGAGGGAAGCAATCAGCCCCAGCATTTT. This encodes CAWNGEGSNQPQHF. The chain combines TRBV30 with TRBJ1-5, with D hard to call. Trimming removed 4 bases from V and 1 base from J, with 11 bases in between. Germline V gives CDR1 GTSNPN, CDR2 SVGIG (reference sequence). This CDR3 is 14 amino acids long.

This rearrangement joins TRBV5-6 to TRBJ2-3; D gene unclear. V dropped 1 base and J dropped 2 bases, with 11 bases sitting between them. The CDR3 runs 15 residues. Germline V CDR1 and CDR2: SGHDT, YYEEEE. The CDR3 DNA reads TGTGCCAGCAGCTTGAGGCAGGATTTCACAGATACGCAGTATTTT. It codes for CASSLRQDFTDTQYF.

This clone was recorded a few times. The genes are TRBV15 and TRBJ2-7; TRBD1 is a possible D gene (6 bases). CDR1 is LNHNV and CDR2 is YYDKDF in the germline V gene (reference sequence). The V gene lost 2 bases and the J gene lost 4 bases, with 12 bases spanning the gap. The CDR3 sequence is 14 residues long. The CDR3 bases are TGTGCCACCAGCAGACCTTCCAGGGGATACGAGCAGTACTTC. Protein product: CATSRPSRGYEQYF.

This clone occurred a few times. J is TRBJ2-5 and V is TRBV12-3 or TRBV12-4; D uncertain. CDR3 length equals 11 residues. The ends were cut back, 3 bases at V and 5 bases at J, with 4 bases in the middle. The CDR3 bases are TGTGCCAGCAGTTTGGGGGAGACCCAGTACTTC. As protein: CASSLGETQYF.

The rearrangement links TRBV19 to TRBJ2-6; D ambiguous. V was cut by 1 base and J by 3 bases, with 4 bases left in between. This CDR3 region has 14 residues. Looked up from germline, CDR1 is LNHDA and CDR2 is SQIVND (reference sequence). The CDR3 spells CASSIVGGANVLTF. Here the CDR3 DNA reads TGTGCCAGTAGTATAGTTGGTGGGGCCAACGTCCTGACTTTC.

The V and J genes are TRBV11-2 and TRBJ2-7; D not resolved. The germline V gene encodes CDR1 SGHAT and CDR2 FQNNGV. Trimming took off 6 bases at V and 3 bases at J, with 9 bases between the two ends. There are 12 residues in the CDR3. Here the CDR3 reads CASSSPGYEQYF. The CDR3 DNA reads TGTGCCAGCAGTTCGCCCGGCTACGAGCAGTACTTC.

The CDR3 sequence: CASTREGNGYGYTF. The CDR3, as DNA: TGCGCCAGCACCCGGGAGGGAAATGGCTATGGCTACACCTTC. This chain joins TRBV5-1 and TRBJ1-2; D remains ambiguous. Looked up from germline, CDR1 is SGHRS and CDR2 is YFSETQ. The CDR3 runs to 14 residues. V lost 6 bases and J lost 4, with 16 bases in between.

This clone was seen only a few times. The rearrangement links TRBV5-1 to TRBJ1-2; 9 positions agree with TRBD1. V trimming: 0 bases; J trimming: 2 bases; junction bases outside the gene matches: 2. This CDR3 is 15 amino acids long. Germline CDR1 is SGHRS and CDR2 is YFSETQ. The CDR3 spells CASSLETGGNYGYTF. DNA for the CDR3: TGCGCCAGCAGCTTGGAGACAGGGGGGAACTATGGCTACACCTTC.

This sequence joins TRBV7-2 and TRBJ2-7, with 15 bases matching TRBD2. The CDR3 runs 16 residues. From germline, CDR1 is SGHTA and CDR2 FQGNSA. Trimming cost V 5 bases and J 11 bases; bases outside gene matches: 13. In nucleotides, the CDR3 is TGTGCCAGCAGCGGAGCCCGGACTAGCGGGAGGGCCACAGAGTACTTC. Translated, it gives CASSGARTSGRATEYF.

This clone appeared a single time. The chain carries TRBV11-3 and TRBJ2-5, with a weak D call TRBD2 (7 bases). CDR1 is SGHNT, CDR2 YENEEA, per germline. V was trimmed by 5 bases and J by 0 bases, leaving 13 bases between them. The CDR3 is 15 amino acids. The DNA of the CDR3 is TGTGCCAGCAGCCAAGGGGGGGGACACCAAGAGACCCAGTACTTC. Its translation is CASSQGGGHQETQYF.

This clone occurred once. The chain has TRBV2 and TRBJ2-1; TRBD2 is a possible D gene (7 bases). The V end was cut by 4 bases, the J end by 2 bases, with 18 bases between. The CDR3 runs to 17 residues. Germline CDR1 SNHLY, CDR2 FYNNEI. CDR3 loop: CASSAGGGLLTYNEQFF. The DNA of the CDR3 is TGTGCCAGCAGTGCAGGCGGGGGCCTACTTACCTACAATGAGCAGTTCTTC. The complete variable domain, with remaining parts taken from reference TRBV2 and TRBJ2-1, reads EPEVTQTPSHQVTQMGQEVILRCVPISNHLYFYWYRQILGQKVEFLVSFYNNEISEKSEIFDDQFSVERPDGSNFTLKIRSTKLEDSAMYFCASSAGGGLLTYNEQFFGPGTRLTVL.

The chain uses TRBV11-3 and TRBJ1-3, with D unresolved. Looked up from germline, CDR1 is SGHNT and CDR2 is YENEEA. Trimming pared 1 base from V and 0 bases from J, leaving 10 bases between. The CDR3 extends over 16 amino acids. CDR3 residues: CASSLALRGSGNTIYF. The CDR3 coding sequence is TGTGCCAGCAGCTTAGCTCTGCGGGGCTCTGGAAACACCATATATTTT.

The chain links TRBV20-1 to TRBJ2-1, with no clear D. Germline CDR1 is DFQATT and CDR2 is SNEGSKA (reference sequence). V lost 0 bases and J lost 12, with 9 bases in between. The CDR3 length is 11 residues. The chain's CDR3 is CSARDWYWQFF. The CDR3 region has the DNA TGCAGTGCTAGAGATTGGTACTGGCAGTTCTTC.

The CDR3 region has the DNA TGTGCCAGCAGCTTAGATTCAACTGGAAACACCATATATTTT. Translation gives CASSLDSTGNTIYF. The genes are TRBV11-3 and TRBJ1-3; no reliable D call. The CDR3 spans 14 residues. V lost 0 bases to trimming and J lost 2 bases, with 5 bases between them. The germline V gene has CDR1 SGHNT and CDR2 YENEEA.

The genes are TRBV9 and TRBJ2-1; maybe TRBD2 (5 bases). The CDR3 covers 15 residues. The V gene's germline CDR1 is SGDLS and CDR2 YYNGEE. Trimming removed 0 bases from V and 6 bases from J, with 13 bases in between. CDR3 in DNA: TGTGCCAGCAGCGTAGGTAGCGCGGTAGGCAATGAGCAGTTCTTC. It is translated as CASSVGSAVGNEQFF.